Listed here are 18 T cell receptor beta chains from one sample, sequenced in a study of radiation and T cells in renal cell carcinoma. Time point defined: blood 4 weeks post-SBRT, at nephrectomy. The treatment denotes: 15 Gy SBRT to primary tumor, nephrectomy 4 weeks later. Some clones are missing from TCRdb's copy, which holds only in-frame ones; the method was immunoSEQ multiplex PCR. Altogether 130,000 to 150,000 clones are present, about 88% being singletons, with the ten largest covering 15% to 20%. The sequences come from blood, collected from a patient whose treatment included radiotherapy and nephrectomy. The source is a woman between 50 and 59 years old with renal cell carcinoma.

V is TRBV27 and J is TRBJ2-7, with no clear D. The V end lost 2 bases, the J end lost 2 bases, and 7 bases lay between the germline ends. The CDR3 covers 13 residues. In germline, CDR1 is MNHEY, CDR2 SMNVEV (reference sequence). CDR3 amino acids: CASSLDGPYEQYF. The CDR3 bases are TGTGCCAGCAGTTTAGACGGGCCCTACGAGCAGTACTTC.

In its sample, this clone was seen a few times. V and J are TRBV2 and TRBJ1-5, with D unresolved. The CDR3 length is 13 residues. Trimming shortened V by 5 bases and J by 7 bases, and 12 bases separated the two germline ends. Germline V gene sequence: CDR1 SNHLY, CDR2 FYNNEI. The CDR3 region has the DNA TGTGCCAGCAGTCGCGGAGGGCACCAGCCCCAGCATTTT. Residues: CASSRGGHQPQHF. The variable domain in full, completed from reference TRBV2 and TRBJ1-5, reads EPEVTQTPSHQVTQMGQEVILRCVPISNHLYFYWYRQILGQKVEFLVSFYNNEISEKSEIFDDQFSVERPDGSNFTLKIRSTKLEDSAMYFCASSRGGHQPQHFGDGTRLSIL.

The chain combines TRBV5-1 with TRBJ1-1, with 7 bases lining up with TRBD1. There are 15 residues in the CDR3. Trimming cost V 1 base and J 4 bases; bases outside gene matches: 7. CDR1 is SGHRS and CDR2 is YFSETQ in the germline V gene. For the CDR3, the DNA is TGCGCCAGCAGCTTGATGAGGGGGCCGGGCACTGAAGCTTTCTTT. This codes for CASSLMRGPGTEAFF.

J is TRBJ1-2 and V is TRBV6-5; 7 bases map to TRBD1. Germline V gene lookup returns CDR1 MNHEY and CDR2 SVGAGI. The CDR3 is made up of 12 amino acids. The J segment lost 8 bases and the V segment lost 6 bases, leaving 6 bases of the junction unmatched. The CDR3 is CASSATGWGYTF. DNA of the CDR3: TGTGCCAGCAGCGCGACAGGGTGGGGCTACACCTTC.

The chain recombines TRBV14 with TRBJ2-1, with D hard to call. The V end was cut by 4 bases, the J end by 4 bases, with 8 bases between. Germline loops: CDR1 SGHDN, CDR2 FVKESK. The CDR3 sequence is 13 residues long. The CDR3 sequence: CASSPTIYNEQFF. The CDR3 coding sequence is TGTGCCAGCAGCCCGACAATTTACAATGAGCAGTTCTTC.

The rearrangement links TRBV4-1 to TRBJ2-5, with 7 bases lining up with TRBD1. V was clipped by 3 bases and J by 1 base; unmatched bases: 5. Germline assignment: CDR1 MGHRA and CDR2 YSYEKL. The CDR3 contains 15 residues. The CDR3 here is CASSQTTGRQETQYF. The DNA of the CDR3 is TGCGCCAGCAGCCAGACGACAGGGCGCCAAGAGACCCAGTACTTC.

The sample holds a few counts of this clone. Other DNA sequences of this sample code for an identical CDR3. CDR3 loop: CASSVAANTEAFF. The DNA of the CDR3 is TGTGCCAGCAGCGTAGCGGCGAACACTGAAGCTTTCTTT. The V gene is TRBV9, the J gene TRBJ1-1; D remains unclear. This CDR3 has 13 residues. V gave up 0 bases and J gave up 1 base, with 4 bases separating them. Germline CDR1 and CDR2: SGDLS and YYNGEE. Filled out from reference TRBV9 and TRBJ1-1, the complete variable domain reads DSGVTQTPKHLITATGQRVTLRCSPRSGDLSVYWYQQSLDQGLQFLIQYYNGEERAKGNILERFSAQQFPDLHSELNLSSLELGDSALYFCASSVAANTEAFFGQGTRLTVV.

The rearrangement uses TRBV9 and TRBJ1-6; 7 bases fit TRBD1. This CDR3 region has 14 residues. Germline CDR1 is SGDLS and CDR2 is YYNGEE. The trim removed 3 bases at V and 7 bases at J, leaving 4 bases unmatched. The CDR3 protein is CASSGQGGNSPLHF. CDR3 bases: TGTGCCAGCAGCGGACAGGGAGGGAATTCACCCCTCCACTTT. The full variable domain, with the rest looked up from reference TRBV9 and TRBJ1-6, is DSGVTQTPKHLITATGQRVTLRCSPRSGDLSVYWYQQSLDQGLQFLIQYYNGEERAKGNILERFSAQQFPDLHSELNLSSLELGDSALYFCASSGQGGNSPLHFGNGTRLTVT.

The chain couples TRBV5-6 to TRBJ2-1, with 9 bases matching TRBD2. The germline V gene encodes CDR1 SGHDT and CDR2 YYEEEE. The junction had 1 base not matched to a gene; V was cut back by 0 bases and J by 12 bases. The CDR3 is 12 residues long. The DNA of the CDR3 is TGTGCCAGCAGCTTGGAAGCGGGGGGGCAGTTCTTC. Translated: CASSLEAGGQFF.

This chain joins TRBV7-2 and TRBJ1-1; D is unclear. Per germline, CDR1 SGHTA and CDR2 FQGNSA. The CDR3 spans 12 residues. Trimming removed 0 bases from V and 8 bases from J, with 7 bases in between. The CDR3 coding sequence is TGTGCCAGCAGCTTAGCGCGCCGGGAAGCTTTCTTT. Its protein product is CASSLARREAFF.

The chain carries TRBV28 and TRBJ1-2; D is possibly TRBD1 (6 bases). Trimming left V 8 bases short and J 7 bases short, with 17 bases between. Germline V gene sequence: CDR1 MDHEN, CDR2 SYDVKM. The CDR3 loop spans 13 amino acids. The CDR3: CASETGGDPGYTF. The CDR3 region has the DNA TGTGCCAGCGAGACCGGGGGCGACCCTGGCTACACCTTC.

DNA of the CDR3: TGTGCCAGCAGCTTAGGAGATTTGGAGACCCAGTACTTC. It specifies CASSLGDLETQYF. The gene calls are TRBV7-3 and TRBJ2-5; D gene uncertain. Trimming shortened V by 2 bases and J by 5 bases, and 9 bases separated the two germline ends. Germline CDR1 SGHTA, CDR2 FQGTGA. CDR3 length: 13 residues.

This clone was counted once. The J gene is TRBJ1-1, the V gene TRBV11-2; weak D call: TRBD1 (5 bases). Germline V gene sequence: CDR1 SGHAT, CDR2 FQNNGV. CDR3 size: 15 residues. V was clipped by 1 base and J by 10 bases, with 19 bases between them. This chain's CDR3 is CASSLGGIRGRGAFF. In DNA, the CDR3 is TGTGCCAGCAGCTTAGGGGGTATAAGGGGACGGGGAGCTTTCTTT.

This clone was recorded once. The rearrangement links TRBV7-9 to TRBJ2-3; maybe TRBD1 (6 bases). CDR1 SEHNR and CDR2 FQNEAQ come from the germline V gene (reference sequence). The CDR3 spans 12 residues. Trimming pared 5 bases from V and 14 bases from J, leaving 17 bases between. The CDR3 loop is CASSRGQSRPYF. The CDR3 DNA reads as TGTGCCAGCAGCCGCGGACAGAGTCGACCGTATTTT.

CDR3 sequence: CAWSVGTGAGGADTQYF. The CDR3 DNA follows: TGTGCCTGGAGTGTAGGAACTGGCGCAGGGGGGGCAGATACGCAGTATTTT. This chain uses TRBV30 with TRBJ2-3; tentatively, D is TRBD1 or TRBD2 (7 bases each). Looked up from germline, CDR1 is GTSNPN and CDR2 is SVGIG (reference sequence). The germline V and J ends were trimmed by 0 bases and 4 bases, with 20 bases remaining between them. The CDR3 runs to 17 residues.

The CDR3 spells CASREDSINYGYTF. The CDR3 DNA reads as TGTGCCAGTAGGGAAGACAGCATCAACTATGGCTACACCTTC. The chain recombines TRBV19 with TRBJ1-2, with a weak D call TRBD1 (5 bases). Trimming shortened V by 6 bases and J by 2 bases, and 13 bases separated the two germline ends. Per the germline V gene, CDR1 is LNHDA and CDR2 is SQIVND (reference sequence). This CDR3 is 14 amino acids long.

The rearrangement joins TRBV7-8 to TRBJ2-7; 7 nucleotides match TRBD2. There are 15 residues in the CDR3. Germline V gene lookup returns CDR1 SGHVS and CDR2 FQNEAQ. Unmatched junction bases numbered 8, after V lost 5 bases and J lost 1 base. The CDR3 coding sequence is TGTGCCAGCAGCACTCGACTAGCACATTCCTACGAGCAGTACTTC. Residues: CASSTRLAHSYEQYF. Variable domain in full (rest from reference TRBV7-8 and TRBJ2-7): GAGVSQSPRYKVAKRGQDVALRCDPISGHVSLFWYQQALGQGPEFLTYFQNEAQLDKSGLPSDRFFAERPEGSVSTLKIQRTQQEDSAVYLCASSTRLAHSYEQYFGPGTRLTVT.

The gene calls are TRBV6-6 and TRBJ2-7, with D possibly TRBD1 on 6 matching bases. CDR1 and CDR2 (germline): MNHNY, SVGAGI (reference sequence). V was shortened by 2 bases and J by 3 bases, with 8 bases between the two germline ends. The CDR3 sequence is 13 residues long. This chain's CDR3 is CASSYDRNYEQYF. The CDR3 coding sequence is TGTGCCAGCAGTTACGACAGGAACTACGAGCAGTACTTC.